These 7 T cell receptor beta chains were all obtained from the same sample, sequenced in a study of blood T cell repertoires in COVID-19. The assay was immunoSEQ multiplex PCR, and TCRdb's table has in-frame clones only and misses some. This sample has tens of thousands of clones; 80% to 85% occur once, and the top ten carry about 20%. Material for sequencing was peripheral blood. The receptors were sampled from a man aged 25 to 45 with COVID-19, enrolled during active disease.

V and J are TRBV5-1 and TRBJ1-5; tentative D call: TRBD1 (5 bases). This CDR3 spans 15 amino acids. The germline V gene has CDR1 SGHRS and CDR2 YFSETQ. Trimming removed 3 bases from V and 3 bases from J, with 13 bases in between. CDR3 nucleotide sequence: TGCGCCAGCAGCTCGTCGGGGGAGCCCAATCAGCCCCAGCATTTT. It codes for CASSSSGEPNQPQHF. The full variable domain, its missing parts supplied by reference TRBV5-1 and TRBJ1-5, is KAGVTQTPRYLIKTRGQQVTLSCSPISGHRSVSWYQQTPGQGLQFLFEYFSETQRNKGNFPGRFSGRQFSNSRSEMNVSTLELGDSALYLCASSSSGEPNQPQHFGDGTRLSIL.

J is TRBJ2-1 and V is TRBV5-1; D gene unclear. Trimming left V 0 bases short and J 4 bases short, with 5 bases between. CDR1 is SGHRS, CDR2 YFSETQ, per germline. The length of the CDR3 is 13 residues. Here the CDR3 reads CASSLEQYNEQFF. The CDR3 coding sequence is TGCGCCAGCAGCTTGGAACAATACAATGAGCAGTTCTTC.

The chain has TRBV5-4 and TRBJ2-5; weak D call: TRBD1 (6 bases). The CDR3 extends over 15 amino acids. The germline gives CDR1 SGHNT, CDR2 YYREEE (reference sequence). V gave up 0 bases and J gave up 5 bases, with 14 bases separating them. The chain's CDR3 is CASSLENGGGETQYF. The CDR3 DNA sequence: TGTGCCAGCAGCTTGGAAAATGGGGGCGGGGAGACCCAGTACTTC.

This chain's CDR3 is CASSRNPDRVGGYTF. The DNA of the CDR3 is TGTGCCAGCAGCCGTAACCCCGACAGGGTGGGTGGCTACACCTTC. This sequence joins TRBV7-2 and TRBJ1-2, with TRBD1 identical over 7 bases. Trimming at V came to 5 bases and at J to 7 bases, leaving 13 bases not matched to a gene. Per the germline V gene, CDR1 is SGHTA and CDR2 is FQGNSA. The CDR3 covers 15 residues.

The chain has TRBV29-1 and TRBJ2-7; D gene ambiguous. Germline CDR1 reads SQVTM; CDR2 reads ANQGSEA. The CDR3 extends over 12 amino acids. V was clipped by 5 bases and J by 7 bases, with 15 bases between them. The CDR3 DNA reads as TGCAGCGTTCAGTCCGAGGATGTGGAGCAGTACTTC. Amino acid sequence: CSVQSEDVEQYF.

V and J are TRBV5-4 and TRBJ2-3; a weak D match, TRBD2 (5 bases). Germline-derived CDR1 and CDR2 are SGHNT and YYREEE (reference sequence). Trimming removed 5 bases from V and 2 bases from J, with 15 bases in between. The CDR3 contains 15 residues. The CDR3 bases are TGTGCCAGCAGAGAGGACTTAATTTTCACAGATACGCAGTATTTT. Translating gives CASREDLIFTDTQYF.

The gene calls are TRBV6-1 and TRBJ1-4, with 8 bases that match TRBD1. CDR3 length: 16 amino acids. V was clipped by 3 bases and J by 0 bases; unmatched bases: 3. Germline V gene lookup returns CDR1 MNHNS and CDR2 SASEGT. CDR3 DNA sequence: TGTGCCAGCAGTGATCCAGGGGGCTCAACTAATGAAAAACTGTTTTTT. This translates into CASSDPGGSTNEKLFF.